Sequencing of this T cell receptor beta chain was carried out in a study of T cells in Graves' hyperthyroidism and ophthalmopathy. Study as a whole: Before treatment of any kind, peripheral blood was taken at initial diagnosis.

Using RNA transcripts as the source, TCR beta CDR3 regions were amplified. The study used the HTBI primer set for a first-round RT-PCR of the TCR CDR3. Via MiXCR, TCRdb re-called the multiplex PCR reads, giving one row per CDR3 protein. The repertoire holds around 500,000 distinct CDR3 sequences, with approximately 22% as singletons. The CDR3 extends over 15 amino acids. Germline CDR1 reads SGHVS; CDR2 reads FQNEAQ. Clinical Activity Scores of at least 3, NOSPECS grades of at least 4 and durations under 3 months characterized ophthalmopathy patients. Uncontrolled infection, other autoimmune disease, pregnancy or lactation barred patients from enrollment. For this clonotype: Its antigen is unknown. The germline gene is not matched at one end of the junction; a read error may be the cause.

Study-level findings and limits: Most expanded thyroid clonotypes above 0.001 also appeared in blood.

Sequencing input: blood. The source is a woman aged 65 to 85 with Graves' ophthalmopathy. This rearrangement joins TRBV7-8 to TRBJ2-7; 8 positions agree with TRBD1. This chain's CDR3 is CANSRARDRSYEQYF. CDR3 nucleotide sequence: TGTGCCAACAGCCGAGCTCGGGACAGGTCCTACGAGCAGTACTTC.